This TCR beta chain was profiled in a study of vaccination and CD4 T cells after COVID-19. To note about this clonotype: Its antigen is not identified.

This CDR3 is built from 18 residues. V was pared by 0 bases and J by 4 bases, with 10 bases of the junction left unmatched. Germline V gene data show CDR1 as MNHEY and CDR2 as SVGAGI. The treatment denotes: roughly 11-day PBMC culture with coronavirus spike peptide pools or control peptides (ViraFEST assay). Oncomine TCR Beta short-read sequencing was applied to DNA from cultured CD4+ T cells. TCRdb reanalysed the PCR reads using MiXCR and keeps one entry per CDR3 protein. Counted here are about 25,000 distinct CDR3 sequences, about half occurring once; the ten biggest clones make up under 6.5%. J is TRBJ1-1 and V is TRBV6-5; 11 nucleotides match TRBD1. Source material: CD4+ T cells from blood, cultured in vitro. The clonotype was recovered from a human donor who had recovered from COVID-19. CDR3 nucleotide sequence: TGTGCCAGCAGTTACTCAACGGGACAGGGGGTAGAAGTCACTGAAGCTTTCTTT. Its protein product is CASSYSTGQGVEVTEAFF.